The source of this T cell receptor beta chain is a study of shared T cell receptors in the human thymus. Germline V gene lookup returns CDR1 SGDLS and CDR2 YYNGEE. The length of the CDR3 is 16 residues. The V gene lost 0 bases and the J gene lost 0 bases, with 10 bases spanning the gap. The method was immunoSEQ multiplex PCR; TCRdb's version includes in-frame clones alone and lacks a portion of them. This table has around 340,000 clones, approximately 95% appearing once. The chain employs TRBV9 and TRBJ1-3, with a weak D call TRBD1 (5 bases). This receptor was taken from a human donor. Sequencing was done on a sample of thymocytes. CDR3 coding DNA: TGTGCCAGCAGCGTAGATGACAGAAGCTCTGGAAACACCATATATTTT. Translation gives CASSVDDRSSGNTIYF.